The entry that follows covers one T cell receptor (beta chain) sequence. Germline V CDR1 and CDR2: SNHLY, FYNNEI. The germline V and J ends were trimmed by 3 bases and 8 bases, with 12 bases remaining between them. The CDR3 extends over 13 amino acids. The protocol was immunoSEQ multiplex PCR, while the TCRdb copy is restricted to in-frame clones and leaves out a portion. Among tens of thousands of clones listed, nearly 96% were seen once. The sample belongs to a study of control samples from healthy donors and cancer patients. The sample comprised blood. The TCR originated in a woman under 40 in good health. This chain uses TRBV2 with TRBJ2-3; D perhaps matches TRBD2 (5 bases). The CDR3 DNA sequence: TGTGCCAGCAGTGACCTGACCCGGGGTACGCAGTATTTT. Its translation is CASSDLTRGTQYF.